This record concerns one T cell receptor (beta chain) sequence. Some clones are missing from TCRdb's copy, which holds only in-frame ones; the method was immunoSEQ multiplex PCR. The sample has 130,000 to 150,000 clones; 88% are singletons. With 1 base removed from V and 11 bases from J, the gap between germline ends came to 12 bases. The germline gives CDR1 SGHVS, CDR2 FQNEAQ. CDR3 length equals 14 residues. This record belongs to a study of T cell responses to AZD1222 COVID-19 vaccine. This chain connects TRBV7-8 to TRBJ1-6; D gene uncertain. The receptor was derived from an adult in good health. This specimen was peripheral blood, taken on day 0 of MenACWY control vaccination. CDR3 sequence: CASSLEPLLTPLHF. The CDR3 DNA sequence: TGTGCCAGCAGCTTAGAACCGCTACTGACACCCCTCCACTTT.